These T cell receptor beta chains were read from a single sample in a study of shared T cell receptors in the human thymus. TCRdb's copy holds only in-frame clones and misses some; the assay was immunoSEQ multiplex PCR. The sample records about 660,000 clones, 85% to 90% being singletons. These data were likewise used in another study, on human thymus T cells.

The specimen sequenced was thymocytes. Receptors were obtained from a boy in the first two years of life with a congenital heart defect. CDR3s include the opening cysteine and the closing phenylalanine or tryptophan. The order of the fields is D gene, V gene, clone size, J gene, CDR3 DNA, CDR3 protein. A D gene is named only where the DNA matches it firmly. Part of the rows lack a size; the others show once, few, many or a class for expanded clones.

D: -
V: TRBV5-6
size: -
J: TRBJ2-7
DNA: TGTGCCAGCAGCCCCTGGGGCTTCGACGAGCAGTACTTC
CDR3: CASSPWGFDEQYF

D: -
V: TRBV10-1
size: -
J: TRBJ2-3
DNA: TGCGCCAGCAGTAACAACCAGTGGCAGTATTTT
CDR3: CASSNNQWQYF

D: -
V: TRBV14
size: -
J: TRBJ2-5
DNA: TGTGCCAGCAGCCAGGAACCAGCGGAAGAGACCCAGTACTTC
CDR3: CASSQEPAEETQYF

D: -
V: TRBV6-1
size: -
J: TRBJ2-1
DNA: TGTGCCAGCAGTACCCGACTAGGTAAAAGCAATGAGCAGTTCTTC
CDR3: CASSTRLGKSNEQFF

D: -
V: TRBV28
size: -
J: TRBJ1-4
DNA: TGTGCCAGCAGTTCCTCGACAGGACCCCCAAAAAAGCCCGTCGGTGAAAAACTGTTTTTT
CDR3: CASSSSTGPPKKPVGEKLFF

D: TRBD2
V: TRBV12-5
size: -
J: TRBJ2-7
DNA: TGTGCTAGTGGTTCGGGACTATCCTACGAGCAGTACTTC
CDR3: CASGSGLSYEQYF

D: -
V: TRBV25-1
size: once
J: TRBJ2-5
DNA: TGTGCCAGCAGTGAACTGCGACGCGGGGTCGGGGAGACCCAGTACTTC
CDR3: CASSELRRGVGETQYF

D: TRBD2
V: TRBV2
size: once
J: TRBJ2-7
DNA: TGTGCCAGCAGAGAGAAAGTGCGACTAGCGGGAGAGAGGTACGAGCAGTACTTC
CDR3: CASREKVRLAGERYEQYF

D: -
V: TRBV28
size: -
J: TRBJ2-1
DNA: TGTGCCAGCAGTTCCCCGGACTGGACTATGGATGAGCAGTTCTTC
CDR3: CASSSPDWTMDEQFF

D: TRBD1
V: TRBV7-2
size: -
J: TRBJ1-5
DNA: TGTGCCAGCAGCTACACAGGGGAGTGTCAGCCCCAGCATTTT
CDR3: CASSYTGECQPQHF

D: TRBD1
V: TRBV5-5
size: -
J: TRBJ1-4
DNA: TGTGCCAGCAGCTTGTCATCCCCAGGGGGTCAAGCCTACGAAAAACTGTTTTTT
CDR3: CASSLSSPGGQAYEKLFF

D: -
V: TRBV4-2
size: -
J: TRBJ2-7
DNA: TGTGCCAGCAGCCAACGCAACTCGAGGGGGGGGGCTCCCTACGAGCAGTACTTC
CDR3: CASSQRNSRGGAPYEQYF

D: -
V: TRBV29-1
size: -
J: TRBJ2-3
DNA: TGCAGCATGAAGGCGGGAGATACGCAGTATTTT
CDR3: CSMKAGDTQYF

D: TRBD1
V: TRBV4-1
size: -
J: TRBJ1-5
DNA: TGCGCCAGCAGCCAAGGGGGGACAGGGTTCTCCAATCAGCCCCAGCATTTT
CDR3: CASSQGGTGFSNQPQHF

D: TRBD2
V: TRBV5-4
size: -
J: TRBJ2-1
DNA: TGTGCCAGCAGCTTGGCGGGACTAGCGGTGGGCAATGAGCAGTTCTTC
CDR3: CASSLAGLAVGNEQFF

D: TRBD2
V: TRBV28
size: -
J: TRBJ2-4
DNA: TGTGCCAGCAGTACCCGAGCGGGAGGGCCTGGCAAAAACATTCAGTACTTC
CDR3: CASSTRAGGPGKNIQYF

D: -
V: TRBV7-9
size: -
J: TRBJ1-1
DNA: TGTGCCAGCAGCTTAGCGGAGAGGGGGTACACTGAAGCTTTCTTT
CDR3: CASSLAERGYTEAFF

D: -
V: TRBV11-3
size: -
J: TRBJ2-7
DNA: TGTGCCAGCAGCCACCGGGACGGGAGCATATACGAGCAGTACTTC
CDR3: CASSHRDGSIYEQYF

D: -
V: TRBV11-2
size: -
J: TRBJ2-1
DNA: TGTGCCAGCAGCTTCGGACTCATCCATTCCTACAATGAGCAGTTCTTC
CDR3: CASSFGLIHSYNEQFF

D: TRBD2
V: TRBV5-1
size: once
J: TRBJ2-3
DNA: TGCGCCAGCAGCTTAGGCGGGAGCAGAGATACGCAGTATTTT
CDR3: CASSLGGSRDTQYF

D: TRBD2
V: TRBV28
size: -
J: TRBJ2-7
DNA: TGTGCCAGCAGTTTAAGAGCGGGAGGGCCCTACGAGCAGTACTTC
CDR3: CASSLRAGGPYEQYF

D: -
V: TRBV4-3
size: -
J: TRBJ2-7
DNA: TGCGCCAGCAGCCAAGAGGCAGGGGTTAGCTCCTACGAGCAGTACTTC
CDR3: CASSQEAGVSSYEQYF

D: -
V: TRBV10-3
size: -
J: TRBJ2-1
DNA: TGTGCCATCAGTGTAATAAGCGGGTACCACAATGAGCAGTTCTTC
CDR3: CAISVISGYHNEQFF

D: TRBD1
V: TRBV19
size: -
J: TRBJ1-3
DNA: TGTGCCAGTAGATCTGCGAGGGGGCTTGGAAACACCATATATTTT
CDR3: CASRSARGLGNTIYF

D: TRBD2
V: TRBV19
size: -
J: TRBJ2-3
DNA: TGTGCCAGTAGTAGAAGGACTAGCGGGATCAAAAGCACAGATACGCAGTATTTT
CDR3: CASSRRTSGIKSTDTQYF

D: -
V: TRBV19
size: -
J: TRBJ2-7
DNA: TGTGCCAGTAGTAGGACAGTCACCCTACGCTACGAGCAGTACTTC
CDR3: CASSRTVTLRYEQYF

D: -
V: TRBV28
size: few
J: TRBJ1-4
DNA: TGTGCCAGCACCACAGGGTCAACTAATGAAAAACTGTTTTTT
CDR3: CASTTGSTNEKLFF

D: TRBD1
V: TRBV4-2
size: -
J: TRBJ1-3
DNA: TGTGCCAGCAGCCAAGTCGGCCCGAATCTTGAGGGGGCTGGTGGAAACACCATATATTTT
CDR3: CASSQVGPNLEGAGGNTIYF

D: TRBD2
V: TRBV5-4
size: -
J: TRBJ2-7
DNA: TGTGCCAGCAGCTTGGTACCCGGGACTAGCATCCACGAGCAGTACTTC
CDR3: CASSLVPGTSIHEQYF

D: -
V: TRBV27
size: -
J: TRBJ2-7
DNA: TGTGCCAGCAGTTTATACCCCGCTCCGGGACACGGCCCTTACGAGCAGTACTTC
CDR3: CASSLYPAPGHGPYEQYF

D: -
V: TRBV20-1
size: -
J: TRBJ2-5
DNA: TGCAGTGCTCCGGGGCAAGAGACCCAGTACTTC
CDR3: CSAPGQETQYF

D: -
V: TRBV10-1
size: -
J: TRBJ1-1
DNA: TGCGCCAGCAGTGAGGGGTTGGGCAGCACTAACACTGAAGCTTTCTTT
CDR3: CASSEGLGSTNTEAFF

D: TRBD2
V: TRBV4-2
size: -
J: TRBJ2-2
DNA: TGTGCCAGCAGCCTCGGACTAGCAGGCACCGGGGAGCTGTTTTTT
CDR3: CASSLGLAGTGELFF

D: TRBD1
V: TRBV30
size: -
J: TRBJ1-4
DNA: TGTGCCGGAAGGCAGGGGGCTGATGAAAAACTGTTTTTT
CDR3: CAGRQGADEKLFF

D: TRBD1
V: TRBV15
size: -
J: TRBJ2-1
DNA: TGTGCCACCAGCAGACCGGGACAGGGCTTAGTTTCTTCCTACAATGAGCAGTTCTTC
CDR3: CATSRPGQGLVSSYNEQFF

D: TRBD2
V: TRBV28
size: -
J: TRBJ2-7
DNA: TGTGCCAGCAGTCAGGGACTAGCGGGAGACTACGAGCAGTACTTC
CDR3: CASSQGLAGDYEQYF

D: -
V: TRBV25-1
size: few
J: TRBJ2-1
DNA: TGTGCCAGCAGTGAATTAGGGGCGGGACCCAGCTCCTACAATGAGCAGTTCTTC
CDR3: CASSELGAGPSSYNEQFF